These 20 T cell receptor beta chains share one sample of origin, sequenced in a study of T cell responses to AZD1222 COVID-19 vaccine. Method: immunoSEQ multiplex PCR; TCRdb's copy keeps in-frame clones and lacks some. The sample contains 100,000 to 150,000 clones, around 87% of which appear only once. The material was peripheral blood, obtained on day 0 of AZD1222 vaccination. The receptors here all came from an adult in good health.

The J gene is TRBJ2-5, the V gene TRBV5-1; the D gene is possibly TRBD1 (6 bases). The ends were cut back, 4 bases at V and 1 base at J, with 11 bases in the middle. From germline, CDR1 is SGHRS and CDR2 YFSETQ. The length of the CDR3 is 14 residues. The CDR3 DNA reads TGCGCCAGCAGCGTGGGGACATTCCAAGAGACCCAGTACTTC. Its translation: CASSVGTFQETQYF.

This chain uses TRBV3-1 (or the pseudogene TRBV3-2) with TRBJ1-1; maybe TRBD1 (5 bases). This CDR3 comprises 18 residues. In germline, CDR1 is LGHDT, CDR2 YNNKEL (reference sequence). V was cut by 0 bases and J by 2 bases, with 19 bases left in between. The CDR3 sequence: CASSQDYPGVAGNTEAFF. CDR3 nucleotide sequence: TGTGCCAGCAGCCAAGATTATCCGGGGGTGGCAGGAAACACTGAAGCTTTCTTT.

This chain uses TRBV6-1 with TRBJ1-1, with 9 bases that match TRBD1. In germline, CDR1 is MNHNS, CDR2 SASEGT. The CDR3 runs 14 residues. V lost 5 bases, J lost 4 bases, and 5 bases stayed unmatched. The CDR3, as DNA: TGTGCCAGCAGTCCACAGGGGGCGAGCACTGAAGCTTTCTTT. It translates to CASSPQGASTEAFF.

The V call is TRBV19, the J call TRBJ2-7; possible D gene TRBD1, 5 bases. There are 15 residues in the CDR3. Trimming took off 6 bases at V and 3 bases at J, with 18 bases between the two ends. Germline V CDR1 and CDR2: LNHDA, SQIVND (reference sequence). CDR3 bases: TGTGCCAGTAGCGTATACGAGGCAGGGAACTACGAGCAGTACTTC. It yields the protein CASSVYEAGNYEQYF.

CDR3 sequence reads: CASSLGRGLTEAFF. Here the CDR3 DNA reads TGTGCCAGCAGCTTGGGCCGGGGTCTCACTGAAGCTTTCTTT. This chain uses TRBV5-6 with TRBJ1-1; D remains ambiguous. The CDR3 spans 14 residues. Germline V gene sequence: CDR1 SGHDT, CDR2 YYEEEE. V lost 0 bases and J lost 4, with 10 bases in between.

V gene TRBV3-1 (or the pseudogene TRBV3-2) combines with J gene TRBJ2-2; D gene uncertain. V was shortened by 6 bases and J by 6 bases, with 20 bases between the two germline ends. The CDR3 length is 16 residues. Per the germline V gene, CDR1 is LGHDT and CDR2 is YNNKEL (reference sequence). CDR3 loop: CASRHYRAPQSGELFF. The CDR3 nucleotides read TGTGCCAGCAGACATTACCGGGCCCCCCAGTCCGGGGAGCTGTTTTTT.

The table lists this clone with a few counts. This chain links TRBV4-2 with TRBJ2-2, with no clear D. The CDR3 runs to 14 residues. Germline V gene sequence: CDR1 LGHNA, CDR2 YNFKEQ. Trimming shortened V by 2 bases and J by 3 bases, and 7 bases separated the two germline ends. CDR3: CASSQYRYTGELFF. In DNA form, the CDR3 reads TGTGCCAGCAGCCAATATAGGTACACCGGGGAGCTGTTTTTT.

J is TRBJ2-3 and V is TRBV4-2, with D possibly matching TRBD2 (5 bases). Germline loops: CDR1 LGHNA, CDR2 YNFKEQ. Trimming shortened V by 1 base and J by 6 bases, and 8 bases separated the two germline ends. This CDR3 spans 13 amino acids. CDR3 in amino acids: CASSQGLPDTQYF. DNA of the CDR3: TGTGCCAGCAGCCAAGGACTACCGGATACGCAGTATTTT.

The chain employs TRBV9 and TRBJ2-7, with D perhaps matching TRBD1 (6 bases). The CDR3 is 14 amino acids. Trimming stripped 4 bases from V and 3 bases from J, with 14 bases between. Germline V gene data show CDR1 as SGDLS and CDR2 as YYNGEE. CDR3 in DNA: TGTGCCAGCAGCTCAGGGGCAGGGGTCTACGAGCAGTACTTC. Its translation: CASSSGAGVYEQYF.

V is TRBV6-5 and J is TRBJ2-7; D might be TRBD2 (6 bases). This CDR3 spans 12 amino acids. V was pared by 6 bases and J by 4 bases, with 10 bases between. Looked up from germline, CDR1 is MNHEY and CDR2 is SVGAGI. CDR3 sequence (DNA): TGTGCCAGCAGCTTTGGGGGGTACGAGCAGTACTTC. Protein: CASSFGGYEQYF.

V gene TRBV7-9 combines with J gene TRBJ2-4, with D uncertain. V gave up 2 bases and J gave up 9 bases, with 11 bases separating them. CDR1 and CDR2 (germline): SEHNR, FQNEAQ (reference sequence). This CDR3 comprises 13 residues. The DNA for the CDR3 is TGTGCCAGCAGCTTAAGAGAATATGGCATTCAGTACTTC. Its protein product is CASSLREYGIQYF.

The V call is TRBV12-5, the J call TRBJ2-7, with 12 bases that match TRBD1. Germline loops: CDR1 LGHNT, CDR2 FRNRAP. With 7 bases clipped from V and 4 bases from J, the junction kept 5 bases outside the gene matches. This CDR3 has 14 amino acids. This CDR3 reads CASASGQGAYEQYF. The CDR3 DNA sequence: TGTGCTAGTGCTTCGGGACAGGGGGCGTACGAGCAGTACTTC.

V and J are TRBV7-6 and TRBJ2-5; 8 bases are a match to TRBD1. V shed 5 bases and J 5 bases; nucleotides not matched to a gene: 16. The length of the CDR3 is 17 residues. Germline values: CDR1 SGHVS, CDR2 FNYEAQ. The CDR3: CASSGWTGPSDLETQYF. The CDR3 DNA reads TGTGCCAGCAGCGGATGGACAGGGCCATCAGATTTGGAGACCCAGTACTTC.

V and J are TRBV6-1 and TRBJ1-2; 9 bases fit TRBD1. Germline V gene sequence: CDR1 MNHNS, CDR2 SASEGT. CDR3 length equals 14 residues. V dropped 3 bases and J dropped 8; count of bases not matched to a gene: 7. CDR3 amino acids: CASSDPTGGGGYTF. As DNA, the CDR3 is TGTGCCAGCAGTGACCCGACAGGGGGAGGGGGCTACACCTTC.

The J gene is TRBJ2-7, the V gene TRBV5-4; D gene uncertain. Trimming stripped 4 bases from V and 5 bases from J, with 13 bases between. This CDR3 is built from 13 residues. The germline V gene has CDR1 SGHNT and CDR2 YYREEE (reference sequence). The CDR3 region has the DNA TGTGCCAGCAGCCTGTTCTATCAGGACGAGCAGTACTTC. Its protein is CASSLFYQDEQYF.

This chain's CDR3 is CAWGMVSGNQPQHF. The CDR3 DNA is TGTGCCTGGGGGATGGTTTCGGGCAATCAGCCCCAGCATTTT. The rearrangement links TRBV30 to TRBJ1-5; D call uncertain. CDR3 length equals 14 residues. Germline V CDR1 and CDR2: GTSNPN, SVGIG (reference sequence). V lost 5 bases, J lost 2 bases, and 13 bases lay in between.

V gene TRBV28 combines with J gene TRBJ1-2; D might be TRBD1 (6 bases). The germline gives CDR1 MDHEN, CDR2 SYDVKM. The CDR3 is 15 residues long. Trimming cost V 7 bases and J 4 bases, with 19 bases left between them. CDR3 amino acids: CASIRGGQRGYGYTF. The CDR3 DNA is TGTGCCAGCATCAGGGGTGGGCAAAGGGGCTATGGCTACACCTTC.

The chain links TRBV27 to TRBJ1-5, with a possible D match to TRBD1 (5 bases). Germline V lookup: CDR1 MNHEY, CDR2 SMNVEV (reference sequence). Trimming pared 0 bases from V and 4 bases from J, leaving 10 bases between. The CDR3 has 15 residues. CDR3 nucleotides: TGTGCCAGCAGTTTATCCCAGGGTAGAAATCAGCCCCAGCATTTT. Protein sequence: CASSLSQGRNQPQHF.

The genes are TRBV10-3 and TRBJ2-7; D could derive from TRBD1 or TRBD2 (5 bases each). The germline V gene encodes CDR1 ENHRY and CDR2 SYGVKD. The CDR3 extends over 14 amino acids. Trimming pared 2 bases from V and 3 bases from J, leaving 11 bases between. In nucleotides, the CDR3 is TGTGCCATCAGTGAGCTGGGGGATCACTACGAGCAGTACTTC. Translation gives CAISELGDHYEQYF.

This clone was detected a few times. This sequence joins TRBV30 and TRBJ1-2, with a weak D call TRBD1 (6 bases). The CDR3 sequence is 12 residues long. Trimming took off 5 bases at V and 4 bases at J, with 11 bases between the two ends. The germline V gene encodes CDR1 GTSNPN and CDR2 SVGIG (reference sequence). This CDR3 reads CAWGGAFYGYTF. CDR3 in DNA: TGTGCCTGGGGGGGGGCTTTCTATGGCTACACCTTC.